Each of the 5 T cell receptor beta chains below was sequenced from the same sample in a study of T cells in Graves' hyperthyroidism and ophthalmopathy. Amplification targeted TCR beta CDR3 regions from RNA transcripts. The study used the HTBI primer set for a first-round RT-PCR of the TCR CDR3. A single record per CDR3 protein comes from TCRdb applying MiXCR to the multiplex PCR reads. The table includes hundreds of thousands of distinct CDR3 sequences, about 45% detected once. Sequencing was done on a sample of peripheral blood or thyroid tissue (not recorded which). These TCRs come from a woman under 30 with Graves' hyperthyroidism.

This clonotype has just a few counts. The V call is TRBV20-1, the J call TRBJ2-7; unclear D gene. The CDR3 has 13 amino acids. Germline CDR1 reads DFQATT; CDR2 reads SNEGSKA (reference sequence). V lost 4 bases and J 5 bases, leaving 15 bases between the germline ends. In DNA form, the CDR3 reads TGCAGTGCTACCCGATTCTCTCGGGACGAGCAGTACTTC. It codes for CSATRFSRDEQYF.

The V gene is TRBV20-1, the J gene TRBJ1-1; D is unclear. The CDR3 extends over 14 amino acids. The V end was cut by 6 bases, the J end by 1 base, with 15 bases between. Germline V CDR1 and CDR2: DFQATT, SNEGSKA (reference sequence). DNA for the CDR3: TGCAGTGCGGCGAAATCTGGGTCGAACACTGAAGCTTTCTTT. This codes for CSAAKSGSNTEAFF.

A remark on this clonotype: A much larger clone differs from this one at a single base, so this may be a read error. This chain connects TRBV7-9 to TRBJ1-2, with D unclear. This CDR3 comprises 13 residues. Germline V CDR1 and CDR2: SEHNR, FQNEAQ (reference sequence). Trimming stripped 7 bases from V and 6 bases from J, with 15 bases between. CDR3 bases: TGTGCCAGCACCCCGGACGGCCGAGATGGCTACACCTTC. Amino acids: CASTPDGRDGYTF.

The V and J genes are TRBV12-3 or TRBV12-4 and TRBJ1-5; D possibly corresponds to TRBD1 (5 bases). This CDR3 is 16 amino acids long. The V end was cut by 4 bases, the J end by 1 base, with 14 bases between. CDR3 loop: CASSSMSAGSNQPQHF. CDR3 sequence (DNA): TGTGCCAGCAGTTCAATGTCAGCAGGGAGCAATCAGCCCCAGCATTTT.

This clonotype has a handful of counts. J is TRBJ1-2 and V is TRBV25-1; no definite D call. CDR1 is MGHDK and CDR2 is SYGVNS in the germline V gene. Trimming left V 0 bases short and J 6 bases short, with 5 bases between. The CDR3 has 12 amino acids. As DNA, the CDR3 is TGTGCCAGCAGTGAATACGGTGATGGCTACACCTTC. Translating it yields CASSEYGDGYTF.